The 8 T cell receptor beta chains listed next were all sequenced from one sample in a study of T cell responses to AZD1222 COVID-19 vaccine. TCRdb's table, derived via immunoSEQ multiplex PCR, lists solely in-frame clones and lacks some. The sample contains under 110,000 clones, around 84% of which appear only once. Here the sequenced sample was peripheral blood, taken on day 0 of AZD1222 vaccination. The receptors originated from an adult in good health.

The chain has TRBV27 and TRBJ1-5; tentative D call: TRBD1 (6 bases). Germline lookup yields CDR1 MNHEY and CDR2 SMNVEV (reference sequence). V dropped 6 bases and J dropped 3 bases, with 15 bases sitting between them. The CDR3 totals 15 residues. CDR3 amino acids: CASSKQGWVNQPQHF. The CDR3 nucleotides read TGTGCCAGCAGCAAACAGGGCTGGGTCAATCAGCCCCAGCATTTT.

The chain links TRBV19 to TRBJ2-3; TRBD2 matches 7 bases. V lost 6 bases, J lost 3 bases, and 0 bases stayed unmatched. The V gene's germline CDR1 is LNHDA and CDR2 SQIVND (reference sequence). The CDR3 runs to 12 residues. The CDR3 is CASRRETDTQYF. For the CDR3, the DNA is TGTGCCAGTAGGCGGGAGACAGATACGCAGTATTTT.

This rearrangement joins TRBV6-2 or TRBV6-3 to TRBJ2-3; TRBD1 agrees at 7 bases. The CDR3 is 13 amino acids. V lost 2 bases to trimming and J lost 4 bases; unmatched junction nucleotides: 0. Germline assignment: CDR1 MNHEY and CDR2 SVGEGT. CDR3 sequence reads: CASSYQGADTQYF. CDR3 sequence (DNA): TGTGCCAGCAGTTACCAGGGGGCAGATACGCAGTATTTT.

The genes are TRBV6-4 and TRBJ1-2, with D unresolved. Germline loops: CDR1 MRHNA, CDR2 SNTAGT. This CDR3 is built from 12 residues. Trimming took off 2 bases at V and 5 bases at J, with 6 bases between the two ends. The CDR3 DNA follows: TGTGCCAGCAGTGACGGGGTGTATGGCTACACCTTC. This gives the protein CASSDGVYGYTF.

The chain combines TRBV19 with TRBJ2-7; 11 positions match TRBD2. The CDR3 loop spans 15 amino acids. The germline gives CDR1 LNHDA, CDR2 SQIVND (reference sequence). The trim removed 5 bases at V and 1 base at J, leaving 4 bases unmatched. As DNA, the CDR3 is TGTGCCAGTAGTGAAACTAGCGGGAGTTCCTACGAGCAGTACTTC. It yields the protein CASSETSGSSYEQYF.

V is TRBV28 and J is TRBJ1-2, with unresolved D. Germline V gene lookup returns CDR1 MDHEN and CDR2 SYDVKM. The length of the CDR3 is 16 residues. The germline V and J ends were trimmed by 8 bases and 4 bases, with 23 bases remaining between them. The CDR3 coding sequence is TGTGCCAGCCTCGTTGGGCATAGGGCCCTTGGCTATGGCTACACCTTC. It yields the protein CASLVGHRALGYGYTF.

In its sample, this clone was seen a few times. The genes are TRBV27 and TRBJ2-3; D ambiguous. The CDR3 loop spans 12 amino acids. The germline V and J ends were trimmed by 3 bases and 1 base, with 2 bases remaining between them. CDR1 and CDR2 from the germline V gene are MNHEY and SMNVEV (reference sequence). This CDR3 is CASSFRTDTQYF. The CDR3 bases are TGTGCCAGCAGTTTTCGCACAGATACGCAGTATTTT.

This chain uses TRBV28 with TRBJ1-6; D uncertain. The CDR3 has 15 amino acids. V lost 2 bases and J lost 5, with 10 bases in between. Germline V gene data show CDR1 as MDHEN and CDR2 as SYDVKM. CDR3 bases: TGTGCCAGCAGTTTAGTGGACCTCAATAATTCACCCCTCCACTTT. Encoded protein: CASSLVDLNNSPLHF.